Listed here are 28 T cell receptor beta chains from one sample, sequenced in a study of PD-L1 blockade in urothelial cancer. Using immunoSEQ multiplex PCR, the repertoire was profiled, and TCRdb retains in-frame clones only, with some absent. The sample consists of fewer than 40,000 clones, more than 75% of them appearing once. The sequencing used PBMCs, collected around atezolizumab (anti-PD-L1) treatment. All receptors derive from a man between 45 and 60 years old with urothelial cancer.

This clone is judged medium-sized (0.01 to 0.1%). This chain connects TRBV9 to TRBJ1-5, with D uncertain. The germline CDR1 and CDR2 sequences are SGDLS and YYNGEE. Trimming pared 1 base from V and 2 bases from J, leaving 16 bases between. The CDR3 is 17 amino acids. CDR3 loop: CASSVLQEPTGNQPQHF. The DNA for the CDR3 is TGTGCCAGCAGCGTACTGCAGGAACCCACCGGCAATCAGCCCCAGCATTTT.

The CDR3 sequence: CASSVETGTGNEQFF. CDR3 nucleotide sequence: TGTGCCAGCAGCGTAGAGACAGGGACGGGCAATGAGCAGTTCTTC. V gene TRBV9 combines with J gene TRBJ2-1, with 7 bases aligning to TRBD1. With 0 bases clipped from V and 6 bases from J, the junction kept 6 bases outside the gene matches. There are 15 residues in the CDR3. CDR1 is SGDLS, CDR2 YYNGEE, per germline.

In this sample, this clone is medium-sized. V usage is TRBV7-8 and J usage is TRBJ1-2; D may be TRBD1 (5 bases). CDR1 and CDR2 from the germline V gene are SGHVS and FQNEAQ. This CDR3 spans 15 amino acids. V dropped 1 base and J dropped 5 bases, with 14 bases sitting between them. For the CDR3, the DNA is TGTGCCAGCAGCTTAGTACCGCAGGGCCAGTATGGCTACACCTTC. It is translated as CASSLVPQGQYGYTF.

This clone has just a few counts. The J gene is TRBJ2-2, the V gene TRBV4-2, with D possibly being TRBD2 (6 bases). V lost 2 bases and J lost 2, with 9 bases in between. Germline V gene sequence: CDR1 LGHNA, CDR2 YNFKEQ. The CDR3 has 15 residues. CDR3 amino acids: CASSQREINTGELFF. The CDR3, as DNA: TGTGCCAGCAGCCAACGGGAGATAAACACCGGGGAGCTGTTTTTT.

The rearrangement links TRBV11-2 to TRBJ2-1; 16 nucleotides match TRBD2. V lost 2 bases to trimming and J lost 6 bases; unmatched junction nucleotides: 10. Per the germline V gene, CDR1 is SGHAT and CDR2 is FQNNGV. This CDR3 has 19 residues. CDR3: CASSLRQLGLAGGGNEQFF. For the CDR3, the DNA is TGTGCCAGCAGCTTAAGACAACTGGGACTAGCGGGGGGGGGCAATGAGCAGTTCTTC.

V gene TRBV27 combines with J gene TRBJ2-3; 14 positions match TRBD2. Trimming cost V 6 bases and J 4 bases; bases outside gene matches: 12. In germline, CDR1 is MNHEY, CDR2 SMNVEV (reference sequence). CDR3 size: 18 residues. The CDR3 coding sequence is TGTGCCAGCAGGGGGGGCAGGGGACTAGCGGGAGTGGCAGATACGCAGTATTTT. Amino acids: CASRGGRGLAGVADTQYF.

This clone was observed a single time. The chain employs TRBV28 and TRBJ2-1; TRBD2 aligns across 11 bases. Germline-derived CDR1 and CDR2 are MDHEN and SYDVKM. The CDR3 loop spans 16 amino acids. Germline trimming cut 5 bases from V and 3 bases from J; bases unmatched to any gene: 6. The CDR3 region is CASSPPGTSGYNEQFF. For the CDR3, the DNA is TGTGCCAGCAGTCCACCCGGGACTAGCGGCTACAATGAGCAGTTCTTC.

The CDR3, as DNA: TGCGCCAGCAGCCCGGGACAGAGGCAATTCAATGAGCAGTTCTTC. Its translation: CASSPGQRQFNEQFF. This chain connects TRBV5-1 to TRBJ2-1; 7 bases line up with TRBD1. This CDR3 has 15 amino acids. The junction had 10 bases not matched to a gene; V was cut back by 4 bases and J by 6 bases. Germline assignment: CDR1 SGHRS and CDR2 YFSETQ.

The gene calls are TRBV6-5 and TRBJ2-5, with 9 nucleotides matching TRBD1. Trimming took 4 bases from V and 6 from J; bases not matched to a gene: 9. This CDR3 contains 15 residues. The germline CDR1 and CDR2 sequences are MNHEY and SVGAGI. CDR3 residues: CASSSGTGSKKTQYF. The CDR3 region has the DNA TGTGCCAGCAGTTCCGGGACAGGGAGTAAAAAGACCCAGTACTTC.

Only a few counts were recorded for this clone. J is TRBJ1-5 and V is TRBV25-1; the D gene is possibly TRBD1 (6 bases). The CDR3 totals 14 residues. Germline assignment: CDR1 MGHDK and CDR2 SYGVNS. Trimming shortened V by 3 bases and J by 4 bases, and 10 bases separated the two germline ends. This CDR3 reads CASSDQGLNQPQHF. Here the CDR3 DNA reads TGTGCCAGCAGTGATCAGGGGCTAAATCAGCCCCAGCATTTT.

The chain employs TRBV27 and TRBJ2-1; D might be TRBD1 (6 bases). The CDR3 contains 15 residues. CDR1 and CDR2 (germline): MNHEY, SMNVEV (reference sequence). V lost 7 bases to trimming and J lost 9 bases, with 22 bases between them. CDR3 in amino acids: CASMGAVGSQVEQFF. The CDR3 DNA sequence: TGTGCCAGCATGGGGGCGGTAGGCTCACAGGTTGAGCAGTTCTTC.

This sequence joins TRBV7-9 and TRBJ2-1, with a tentative D call TRBD1 (5 bases). CDR1 and CDR2 from the germline V gene are SEHNR and FQNEAQ (reference sequence). V was cut by 4 bases and J by 9 bases, with 16 bases left in between. The CDR3 spans 14 residues. CDR3 protein: CASSSTLGVTEQFF. Here the CDR3 DNA reads TGTGCCAGCAGCTCAACTTTAGGGGTGACTGAGCAGTTCTTC. Full variable domain (rest looked up from reference TRBV7-9 and TRBJ2-1): DTGVSQNPRHKITKRGQNVTFRCDPISEHNRLYWYRQTLGQGPEFLTYFQNEAQLEKSRLLSDRFSAERPKGSFSTLEIQRTEQGDSAMYLCASSSTLGVTEQFFGPGTRLTVL.

The chain is built from TRBV7-9 and TRBJ2-3; D is perhaps TRBD1 (5 bases). The V end lost 8 bases, the J end lost 5 bases, and 14 bases lay between the germline ends. Germline V gene lookup returns CDR1 SEHNR and CDR2 FQNEAQ (reference sequence). The CDR3 runs to 13 residues. CDR3 protein: CASDSRVGDTQYF. The DNA of the CDR3 is TGTGCCAGCGACAGTCGGGTTGGAGATACGCAGTATTTT.

The chain carries TRBV11-2 and TRBJ2-5; 9 bases match TRBD1. Germline CDR1 reads SGHAT; CDR2 reads FQNNGV. This CDR3 contains 16 residues. V shed 5 bases, J shed 3 bases, and the junction held 10 bases outside the gene matches. The CDR3 loop reads CASSIYRGRGEETQYF. DNA of the CDR3: TGTGCCAGCAGCATCTACAGGGGGCGCGGGGAAGAGACCCAGTACTTC.

This chain connects TRBV5-1 to TRBJ2-5; D not resolved. The CDR3 has 17 residues. Germline-derived CDR1 and CDR2 are SGHRS and YFSETQ. Trimming pared 4 bases from V and 3 bases from J, leaving 22 bases between. CDR3 sequence reads: CASSRTSQATLKETQYF. The CDR3 DNA is TGCGCCAGCAGCCGAACCTCTCAGGCAACCTTAAAAGAGACCCAGTACTTC.

The chain links TRBV23-1 to TRBJ2-6; 7 bases map to TRBD2. TRBV23-1 has ORF status, its function being uncertain. J gave up 2 bases and V 4 bases, and 2 bases lay outside the gene matches. The CDR3 length is 15 residues. In DNA form, the CDR3 reads TGCGCCAGCAGTCCTCGGGGGGCTGGGGCCAACGTCCTGACTTTC. Protein sequence: CASSPRGAGANVLTF.

The chain employs TRBV7-2 and TRBJ2-6; a possible D gene is TRBD2 (6 bases). The CDR3 is 16 residues long. Germline V gene lookup returns CDR1 SGHTA and CDR2 FQGNSA. V shed 1 base and J shed 1 base, with 8 bases lying between them. DNA of the CDR3: TGTGCCAGCAGCTTAGGACGGGGGTCTGGGGCCAACGTCCTGACTTTC. Translation gives CASSLGRGSGANVLTF.

The chain has TRBV2 and TRBJ1-4; no clear D gene. CDR3 length equals 13 residues. Germline V gene data show CDR1 as SNHLY and CDR2 as FYNNEI. V was shortened by 6 bases and J by 5 bases, with 10 bases between the two germline ends. CDR3 in amino acids: CASRPQSNEKLFF. In DNA, the CDR3 is TGTGCCAGCAGGCCGCAGTCAAATGAAAAACTGTTTTTT.

This sequence joins TRBV19 and TRBJ2-5; 8 bases match TRBD2. V dropped 7 bases and J dropped 2; count of bases not matched to a gene: 6. This CDR3 is built from 14 residues. Germline CDR1 and CDR2: LNHDA and SQIVND (reference sequence). The CDR3: CASKGAGDQETQYF. The CDR3, as DNA: TGTGCCAGTAAGGGAGCGGGGGATCAAGAGACCCAGTACTTC.

The chain recombines TRBV19 with TRBJ2-1; possible D gene TRBD1, 6 bases. This CDR3 comprises 14 residues. The germline V gene encodes CDR1 LNHDA and CDR2 SQIVND (reference sequence). The V gene lost 3 bases and the J gene lost 6 bases, with 12 bases spanning the gap. The CDR3 loop reads CASSISFRGNEQFF. CDR3 nucleotides: TGTGCCAGTAGTATTTCGTTCAGGGGCAATGAGCAGTTCTTC.

The count of this clone is one. The V and J genes are TRBV18 and TRBJ2-7; TRBD2 matches at 7 bases. Germline V lookup: CDR1 KGHSH, CDR2 LQKENI. V shed 5 bases and J 1 base; nucleotides not matched to a gene: 5. This CDR3 region has 14 residues. CDR3 sequence reads: CASSTKRDSYEQYF. CDR3 coding DNA: TGTGCCAGCTCAACCAAGCGGGATTCCTACGAGCAGTACTTC.

This clone has a single count. The V call is TRBV7-6, the J call TRBJ1-2; D remains ambiguous. V was clipped by 1 base and J by 7 bases, with 10 bases between them. Per the germline V gene, CDR1 is SGHVS and CDR2 is FNYEAQ. This CDR3 region has 13 residues. The CDR3, as DNA: TGTGCCAGCAGCTTAGGTCGGGGTGGTGGCTACACCTTC. Translation: CASSLGRGGGYTF.

The chain joins TRBV6-6 to TRBJ2-1; perhaps TRBD2 as D (5 bases). CDR3 length: 14 amino acids. V lost 6 bases and J 4 bases, leaving 13 bases between the germline ends. Germline V gene sequence: CDR1 MNHNY, CDR2 SVGAGI (reference sequence). The DNA for the CDR3 is TGTGCCAGCAGCCTGGCGGGCGAATACAATGAGCAGTTCTTC. Amino acid sequence: CASSLAGEYNEQFF.

This chain connects TRBV6-4 to TRBJ2-7; 9 nucleotides agree with TRBD2. Per germline, CDR1 MRHNA and CDR2 SNTAGT. The V and J ends lost 6 bases and 2 bases, in that order; junction bases with no gene match: 14. This CDR3 contains 17 residues. DNA of the CDR3: TGTGCCAGCAGATCTCGTTCCCGGACTAGCGTCCCCTACGAGCAGTACTTC. The encoded protein is CASRSRSRTSVPYEQYF.

The chain employs TRBV28 and TRBJ2-7; a weak D match, TRBD2 (5 bases). The CDR3 length is 13 residues. With 7 bases removed from V and 2 bases from J, the gap between germline ends came to 12 bases. Germline V gives CDR1 MDHEN, CDR2 SYDVKM. CDR3 in DNA: TGTGCCAGCACCACCGGAGGCCCCTACGAGCAGTACTTC. This encodes CASTTGGPYEQYF.

The V gene is TRBV27, the J gene TRBJ1-1, with D possibly matching TRBD1 (5 bases). This CDR3 has 14 amino acids. Germline CDR1 reads MNHEY; CDR2 reads SMNVEV (reference sequence). V was trimmed by 1 base and J by 0 bases, leaving 6 bases between them. CDR3 DNA sequence: TGTGCCAGCAGTTTATGGGGCATGAACACTGAAGCTTTCTTT. This encodes CASSLWGMNTEAFF.

The CDR3 sequence is CASSFGSGGPDTQYF. In DNA form, the CDR3 reads TGTGCCAGCAGCTTCGGTAGCGGGGGCCCAGATACGCAGTATTTT. This chain uses TRBV7-3 with TRBJ2-3, with TRBD2 matching 9 bases. CDR1 SGHTA and CDR2 FQGTGA come from the germline V gene. This CDR3 has 15 residues. The J segment lost 4 bases and the V segment lost 3 bases, leaving 5 bases of the junction unmatched.

This chain connects TRBV28 to TRBJ1-5; tentatively, D is TRBD1 (6 bases). Germline CDR1 reads MDHEN; CDR2 reads SYDVKM. The germline V and J ends were trimmed by 5 bases and 7 bases, with 15 bases remaining between them. This CDR3 has 14 amino acids. CDR3 sequence: CASSPDRPDQPQHF. DNA of the CDR3: TGTGCCAGCAGTCCAGACAGGCCGGACCAGCCCCAGCATTTT.